The 12 T cell receptor beta chains below all came from one sample that was sequenced in a study of T-cell memory formation after mild COVID-19 (dated by TCRdb to the early 2020s). The library came from 5' RACE. Sequencer: Illumina NovaSeq 6000. TCRdb reanalyzed the raw reads on its own, using fastp at Q25 for trimming and MiXCR for clone calling, and kept in-frame beta chains. Duplicate CDR3 protein sequences are folded into a single record with the most common DNA and genes. The sample yields around 450,000 distinct CDR3 sequences; 20% to 25% were counted once. 7% to 9.5% of the sample goes to the ten largest clones. The sample comprised PBMCs or a T cell subset sorted from them (not recorded which). Source of these receptors: an adult woman who had mild COVID-19 (a few samples of this study predate the infection). The sample titles of this study are shuffled in the database, so cell type and time point are left out; the donor was told from shared clones.

The chain has TRBV19 and TRBJ1-5; tentative D call: TRBD1 (6 bases). The CDR3 is 14 residues long. Germline CDR1 is LNHDA and CDR2 is SQIVND (reference sequence). Trimming took off 4 bases at V and 9 bases at J, with 16 bases between the two ends. Here the CDR3 DNA reads TGTGCCAGTAGTAAGGTCCCAGGGGTTTTGCCCCAGCATTTT. It yields the protein CASSKVPGVLPQHF.

In this sample, this clonotype turned up a few times. As DNA, the CDR3 is TGTGCCATCACGACAGCCGAAAATGTGAACACTGAAGCTTTCTTT. This sequence encodes CAITTAENVNTEAFF. The J gene is TRBJ1-1, the V gene TRBV10-3; a weak D match, TRBD1 (5 bases). The CDR3 runs 15 residues. Looked up from germline, CDR1 is ENHRY and CDR2 is SYGVKD. V shed 7 bases and J shed 0 bases, with 15 bases lying between them.

This clonotype was observed a handful of times. The junction differs from germline at one of its ends, possibly a read error. This rearrangement joins TRBV5-1 to TRBJ1-2; D ambiguous. The germline V gene has CDR1 SGHRS and CDR2 YFSETQ. The CDR3 length is 14 residues. The CDR3 loop is CASSLSPASYGYSF. CDR3 DNA: TGCGCCAGCAGCTTGAGTCCGGCCAGCTATGGCTACTCCTTC. The complete variable domain, with remaining parts taken from reference TRBV5-1 and TRBJ1-2, reads KAGVTQTPRYLIKTRGQQVTLSCSPISGHRSVSWYQQTPGQGLQFLFEYFSETQRNKGNFPGRFSGRQFSNSRSEMNVSTLELGDSALYLCASSLSPASYGYSFGSGTRLTVV.

This clonotype has just a few counts. V and J are TRBV7-2 and TRBJ1-2, with TRBD1 matching over 9 bases. The CDR3 is made up of 14 amino acids. Germline V gives CDR1 SGHTA, CDR2 FQGNSA. With 6 bases clipped from V and 8 bases from J, the junction kept 10 bases outside the gene matches. The CDR3 sequence is CASSSDRGTMGYTF. CDR3 sequence (DNA): TGTGCCAGCAGTTCGGACAGGGGAACTATGGGCTACACCTTC.

CDR3 protein: CASSVEVGTEAFF. CDR3 bases: TGTGCCAGCAGCGTAGAAGTGGGCACTGAAGCTTTCTTT. The chain links TRBV9 to TRBJ1-1; no reliable D call. The V end lost 0 bases, the J end lost 4 bases, and 7 bases lay between the germline ends. The length of the CDR3 is 13 residues. Germline V lookup: CDR1 SGDLS, CDR2 YYNGEE.

V is TRBV6-2 or TRBV6-3 and J is TRBJ1-5; tentatively, D is TRBD1 (5 bases). Germline V gene data show CDR1 as MNHEY and CDR2 as SVGEGT. CDR3 size: 14 residues. The V and J ends lost 6 bases and 3 bases respectively, with 12 bases between them. CDR3 amino acids: CASRPGTINQPQHF. The CDR3, as DNA: TGTGCCAGCAGGCCTGGGACTATCAATCAGCCCCAGCATTTT.

The gene calls are TRBV7-9 and TRBJ2-1; 9 bases align to TRBD1. Trimming took 1 base from V and 7 from J; bases not matched to a gene: 5. There are 15 residues in the CDR3. Per the germline V gene, CDR1 is SEHNR and CDR2 is FQNEAQ (reference sequence). Written as DNA, the CDR3 is TGTGCCAGCAGCTTAGGGACAGGGGTACGGAATGAGCAGTTCTTC. Its translation is CASSLGTGVRNEQFF.

This clonotype has just a few counts. This chain links TRBV19 with TRBJ1-1; 8 nucleotides match TRBD1. From germline, CDR1 is LNHDA and CDR2 SQIVND (reference sequence). V shed 4 bases and J 11 bases; nucleotides not matched to a gene: 9. This CDR3 has 13 amino acids. CDR3 coding DNA: TGTGCCAGTAGTACCCGAGGGACAGGTGTTGCTTTCTTT. This encodes CASSTRGTGVAFF.

This clonotype was found a few times. The V call is TRBV7-8, the J call TRBJ2-5; D is uncertain. V was pared by 5 bases and J by 2 bases, with 6 bases between. Germline V gene lookup returns CDR1 SGHVS and CDR2 FQNEAQ. This CDR3 is 12 amino acids long. Written as DNA, the CDR3 is TGTGCCAGCAGCCGAATTCAAGAGACCCAGTACTTC. Amino acids: CASSRIQETQYF.

This sequence joins TRBV12-3 or TRBV12-4 and TRBJ2-3; 7 bases agree with TRBD1. This CDR3 has 14 amino acids. The ends lost 6 bases at V and 2 bases at J; junction bases unmatched: 5. The CDR3 bases are TGTGCCAGCAGCCGGGACAGCTACACAGATACGCAGTATTTT. This sequence encodes CASSRDSYTDTQYF.

The chain couples TRBV5-6 to TRBJ2-1; D gene uncertain. Trimming left V 4 bases short and J 1 base short, with 12 bases between. The CDR3 consists of 15 residues. Germline loops: CDR1 SGHDT, CDR2 YYEEEE. CDR3 sequence (DNA): TGTGCCAGCAGCGCTACGGAAACTTCCTACAATGAGCAGTTCTTC. Its translation: CASSATETSYNEQFF.

In this sample, this clonotype turned up a few times. The J gene is TRBJ2-3, the V gene TRBV27; TRBD1 might be the D (6 bases). This CDR3 is 16 amino acids long. The V gene lost 5 bases and the J gene lost 1 base, with 16 bases spanning the gap. Looked up from germline, CDR1 is MNHEY and CDR2 is SMNVEV (reference sequence). As DNA, the CDR3 is TGTGCCAGCAGTCCGACCCGGGCAGGGGGCACAGATACGCAGTATTTT. It yields the protein CASSPTRAGGTDTQYF.